A selection of T cell receptor beta chains follows, all from one sample in a study of blood T cell repertoires in COVID-19. The data were produced by immunoSEQ multiplex PCR, yet TCRdb's version contains in-frame clones alone and is incomplete. The sample contains 140,000 to 150,000 clones, 80% to 90% of which appear only once. The sequenced sample consisted of peripheral blood. These TCRs come from a human donor with acute or convalescent COVID-19. The donor label of this sample is uncertain. CDR3s include the opening cysteine and the closing phenylalanine or tryptophan. Each record gives: clone size, J gene, V gene, D gene, CDR3 DNA, CDR3 protein. The D gene is left open where the match is weak. Part of the rows lack a size; the others show once, few, many or a class for expanded clones.

>-|TRBJ1-3|TRBV6-1|-
TGTGCCAGCAGTGAGTCCCAGCGGGTTACGAACACCATATATTTT
CASSESQRVTNTIYF
>few|TRBJ1-2|TRBV27|TRBD1
TGTGCCAGCCGACAAATGACAGGGTATTTAGGCTACACCTTC
CASRQMTGYLGYTF
>few|TRBJ2-2|TRBV7-6|-
TGTGCCAGCAGTCTCAACAGGGTCGACACCGGGGAGCTGTTTTTT
CASSLNRVDTGELFF
>-|TRBJ1-6|TRBV6-5|TRBD1
TGTGCCAGCAGCCTTAGACAGGGACGACCACCCCTCCACTTT
CASSLRQGRPPLHF
>-|TRBJ2-1|TRBV7-8|TRBD2
TGTGCCAGCAGCTTAGCAGCGGGGATTTACAATGAGCAGTTCTTC
CASSLAAGIYNEQFF
>-|TRBJ1-6|TRBV4-1|TRBD1
TGCGCCAGCAGCCACACCGGGACAGGGAGCTCCTATAATTCACCCCTCCACTTT
CASSHTGTGSSYNSPLHF
>few|TRBJ2-2|TRBV7-9|TRBD1
TGTGCCAGCAGTTTCCGCCAGGGGGCGATCACCGGGGAGCTGTTTTTT
CASSFRQGAITGELFF
>-|TRBJ2-7|TRBV2|-
TGTGCCAGCAGTGAAATATTGTGGGGCCAATCCTCCTACGAGCAGTACTTC
CASSEILWGQSSYEQYF
>-|TRBJ2-3|TRBV6-5|-
TGTGCCAGCCGACACAGCACAGATACGCAGTATTTT
CASRHSTDTQYF
>-|TRBJ1-3|TRBV19|-
TGTGCCAGTAGTTGGGAGGAGAGTGAAGCTGGAAACACCATATATTTT
CASSWEESEAGNTIYF
>-|TRBJ2-3|TRBV7-9|TRBD1
TGTGCCAGCAGCCAGACAGGGGCGTACACAGATACGCAGTATTTT
CASSQTGAYTDTQYF
>-|TRBJ1-6|TRBV18|-
TGTGCCAGCTCACCGGACTCTCCCGGGTATAATTCACCCCTCCACTTT
CASSPDSPGYNSPLHF
>few|TRBJ2-2|TRBV29-1|-
TGCAGCGTCACGAACACCGGGGAGCTGTTTTTT
CSVTNTGELFF
>-|TRBJ2-5|TRBV9|TRBD2
TGTGCCAGCAGCCGCCTTCTAGCGGGGGGCGAGGGAGAGACCCAGTACTTC
CASSRLLAGGEGETQYF
>few|TRBJ2-7|TRBV7-8|TRBD1
TGTGCCAGCTTTGGGGACAGGGGGTATCACGAGCAGTACTTC
CASFGDRGYHEQYF
>-|TRBJ1-1|TRBV5-1|-
TGCGCCAGCAGCTTGACGGTGGCAAGAGGATTTAACACTGAAGCTTTCTTT
CASSLTVARGFNTEAFF
>-|TRBJ1-4|TRBV27|-
TGTGCCAGCAGTTTACAAAGGGCTAGCGTCAGTGAAAAACTGTTTTTT
CASSLQRASVSEKLFF
>-|TRBJ1-5|TRBV2|TRBD1
TGTGCCAGCAGTGTGGGACAGGGTAATCAGCCCCAGCATTTT
CASSVGQGNQPQHF
>-|TRBJ1-5|TRBV11-2|-
TGTGCCAGCAGCCTGACAGTCAATCAGCCCCAGCATTTT
CASSLTVNQPQHF
>few|TRBJ1-6|TRBV18|-
TGTGCCAGCTCACCTCTAGGGGGAACGAATAATTCACCCCTCCACTTT
CASSPLGGTNNSPLHF
>-|TRBJ2-7|TRBV6-1|-
TGTGCCAGCGGCCCATCCTACGAGCAGTACTTC
CASGPSYEQYF